This is a list of T cell receptor beta chains from one sample in a study of chemoradiotherapy in HPV16-positive cancers. Only in-frame clones appear in the TCRdb table, and some are missing; sequencing was by immunoSEQ multiplex PCR. Of just under 8,000 clones in the sample, approximately 73% were seen once. Collection of the sample occurred from a patient who underwent chemoradiotherapy. The source of these receptors is a human donor with HPV-associated anogenital cancer. CDR3s include the opening cysteine and the closing phenylalanine or tryptophan. D genes are given only for firm matches. Rows give clone size only sometimes, using once, few, many, or a class for an expanded clone.

NA	TRBV18	TRBJ2-3	NA	TGTGCCACTCAAGGGGGGAGAGGACTGACAGATACGCAGTATTTT	CATQGGRGLTDTQYF
NA	TRBV5-6	TRBJ2-3	NA	TGTGCCAGCGGAAGTGGCTGGCCAACCACAGATACGCAGTATTTT	CASGSGWPTTDTQYF
TRBD1	TRBV29-1	TRBJ1-6	NA	TGCAGCGCCGTCCAGGGGGCTGATTCACCCCTCCACTTT	CSAVQGADSPLHF
NA	TRBV7-2	TRBJ1-4	few	TGTGCCAGCAGCTTAAGTGCTCAGGGTGAAAAACTGTTTTTT	CASSLSAQGEKLFF
NA	TRBV12-5	TRBJ2-7	NA	TGTGCTAGTGGTTTGTTCTACGAGCAGTACTTC	CASGLFYEQYF
NA	TRBV5-1	TRBJ2-1	few	TGCGCCAGCAGCTTGGAGGGGGACGGCTACAATGAGCAGTTCTTC	CASSLEGDGYNEQFF
TRBD2	TRBV11-2	TRBJ2-1	NA	TGTGCCAGCAGCTTAGCGCGGACTAGCGGTGTTGAGCAGTTCTTC	CASSLARTSGVEQFF
NA	TRBV6-1	TRBJ1-2	NA	TGTGCCAGCAGTGAACCCCCTCATGCGGGCTACACCTTC	CASSEPPHAGYTF
NA	TRBV13	TRBJ2-5	NA	TGTGCCAGCAGCCCAGAAGGGGACCGCGAGACCCAGTACTTC	CASSPEGDRETQYF
TRBD1	TRBV27	TRBJ2-1	NA	TGTGCCAGCAGTGGCTCAGGGGGAAGCTCCTACAATGAGCAGTTCTTC	CASSGSGGSSYNEQFF
NA	TRBV5-1	TRBJ1-5	few	TGCGCCAGCAGCTTGGTAGGCGGCTATCAGCCCCAGCATTTT	CASSLVGGYQPQHF
TRBD2	TRBV15	TRBJ2-1	NA	TGTGCCACCAGTCCCTCGCTCGCGGGAGCGTACAATGAGCAGTTCTTC	CATSPSLAGAYNEQFF
NA	TRBV15	TRBJ1-2	few	TGTGCCACCAGCCCCTCGATAGGGGATGCCTATGGCTACACCTTC	CATSPSIGDAYGYTF
NA	TRBV19	TRBJ2-3	NA	TGTGCCAGTAGCCCGTCCGGGGAGCCCCCTGATACGCAGTATTTT	CASSPSGEPPDTQYF
NA	TRBV27	TRBJ1-5	NA	TGTGCCAGCGGTTATGGTCAGCCCCAGCATTTT	CASGYGQPQHF
NA	TRBV6-1	TRBJ1-2	NA	TGTGCCAGCAGTGGTACAGGGTCTGCTGGGATTCATGGCTACACCTTC	CASSGTGSAGIHGYTF